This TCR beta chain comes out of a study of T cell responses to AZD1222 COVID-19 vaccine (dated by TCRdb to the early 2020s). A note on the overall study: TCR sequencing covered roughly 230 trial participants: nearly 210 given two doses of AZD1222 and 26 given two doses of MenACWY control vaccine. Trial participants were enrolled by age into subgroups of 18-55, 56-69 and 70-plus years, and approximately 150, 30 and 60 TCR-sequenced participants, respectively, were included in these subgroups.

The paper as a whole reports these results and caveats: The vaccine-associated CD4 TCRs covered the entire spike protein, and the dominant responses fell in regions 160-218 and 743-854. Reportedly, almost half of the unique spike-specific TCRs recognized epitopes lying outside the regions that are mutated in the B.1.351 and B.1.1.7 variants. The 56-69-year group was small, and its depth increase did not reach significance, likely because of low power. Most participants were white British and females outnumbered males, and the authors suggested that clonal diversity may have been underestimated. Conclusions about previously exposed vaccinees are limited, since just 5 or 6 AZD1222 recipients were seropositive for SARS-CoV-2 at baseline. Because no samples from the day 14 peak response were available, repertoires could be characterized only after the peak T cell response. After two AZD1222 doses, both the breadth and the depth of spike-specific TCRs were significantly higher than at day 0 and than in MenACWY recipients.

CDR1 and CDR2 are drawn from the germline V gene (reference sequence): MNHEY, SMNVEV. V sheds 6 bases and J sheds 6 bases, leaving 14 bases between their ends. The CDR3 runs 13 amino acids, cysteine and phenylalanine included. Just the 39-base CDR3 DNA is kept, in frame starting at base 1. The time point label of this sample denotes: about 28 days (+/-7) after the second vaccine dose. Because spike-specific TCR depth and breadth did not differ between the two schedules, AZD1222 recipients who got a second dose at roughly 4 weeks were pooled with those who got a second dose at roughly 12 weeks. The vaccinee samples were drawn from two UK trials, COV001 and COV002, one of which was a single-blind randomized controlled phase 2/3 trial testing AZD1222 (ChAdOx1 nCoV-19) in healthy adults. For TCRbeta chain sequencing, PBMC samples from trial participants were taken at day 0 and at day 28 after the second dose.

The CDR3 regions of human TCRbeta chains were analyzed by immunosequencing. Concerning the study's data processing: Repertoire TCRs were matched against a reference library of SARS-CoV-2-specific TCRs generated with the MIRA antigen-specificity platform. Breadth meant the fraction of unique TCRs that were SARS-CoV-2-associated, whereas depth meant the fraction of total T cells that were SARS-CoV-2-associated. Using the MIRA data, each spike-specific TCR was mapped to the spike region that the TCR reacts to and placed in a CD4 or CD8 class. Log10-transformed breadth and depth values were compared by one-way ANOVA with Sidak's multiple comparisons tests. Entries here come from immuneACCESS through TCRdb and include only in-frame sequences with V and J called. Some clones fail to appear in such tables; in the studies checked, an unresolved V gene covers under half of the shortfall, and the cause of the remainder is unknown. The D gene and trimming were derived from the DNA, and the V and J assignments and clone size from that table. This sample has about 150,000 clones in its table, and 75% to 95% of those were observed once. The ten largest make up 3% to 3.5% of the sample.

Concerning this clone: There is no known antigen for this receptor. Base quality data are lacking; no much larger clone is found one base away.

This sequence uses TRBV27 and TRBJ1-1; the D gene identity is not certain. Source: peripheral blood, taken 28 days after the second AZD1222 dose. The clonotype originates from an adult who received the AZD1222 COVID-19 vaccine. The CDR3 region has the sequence CASRKTGGAEAFF. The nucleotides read TGTGCCAGCAGAAAGACGGGTGGCGCTGAAGCTTTCTTT.